The 20 T cell receptor beta chains below all came from one sample that was sequenced in a study of neurological immune-mediated disorders. From the 5' RACE reads, TCRdb called clonotypes with MiXCR, one entry per CDR3 protein. Found here are tens of thousands of distinct CDR3 sequences, roughly 6% of them singletons; the top ten hold about 0.57%. Source material: CD4+ T cells from blood. Receptors originate from a woman aged 40 to 55 in good health.

The CDR3, as DNA: TGTGCCAGCAGTTTATGGGGGGGCTTGAACACTGAAGCTTTCTTT. It encodes CASSLWGGLNTEAFF. The chain is built from TRBV28 and TRBJ1-1; D is possibly TRBD1 (6 bases). Per the germline V gene, CDR1 is MDHEN and CDR2 is SYDVKM. There are 15 residues in the CDR3. V was trimmed by 0 bases and J by 0 bases, leaving 8 bases between them.

In its sample, this clonotype was seen many times. This sequence joins TRBV5-1 and TRBJ2-7; 9 bases line up with TRBD2. The germline V gene has CDR1 SGHRS and CDR2 YFSETQ. There are 17 residues in the CDR3. Trimming took 0 bases from V and 5 from J; bases not matched to a gene: 12. The CDR3 is CASSLAPSGTYRDEQYF. CDR3 nucleotides: TGCGCCAGCAGCTTGGCACCTAGCGGGACCTACCGGGACGAGCAGTACTTC.

This clonotype was detected ten times or more. J is TRBJ2-3 and V is TRBV28; 10 bases fit TRBD2. The CDR3 spans 17 residues. Germline V gives CDR1 MDHEN, CDR2 SYDVKM. The J segment lost 8 bases and the V segment lost 4 bases, leaving 15 bases of the junction unmatched. The CDR3 region has the DNA TGTGCCAGCAGTTCCGCAGCGGGAGGGCCCTCCCAGGGTACGCAGTATTTT. This translates into CASSSAAGGPSQGTQYF.

This clonotype came up many times. The rearrangement uses TRBV6-1 and TRBJ1-2; 7 nucleotides align to TRBD1. Germline CDR1 MNHNS, CDR2 SASEGT. The CDR3 is 16 residues long. V trimming: 0 bases; J trimming: 7 bases; junction bases outside the gene matches: 11. CDR3 in DNA: TGTGCCAGCAGTGAAGCGGCCCCTGGGACAGCTATTGGCTACACCTTC. It encodes CASSEAAPGTAIGYTF.

This clonotype was recorded at least ten times. The V and J genes are TRBV20-1 and TRBJ2-3, with 9 bases lining up with TRBD2. Trimming took 2 bases from V and 2 from J; bases not matched to a gene: 5. Germline V gives CDR1 DFQATT, CDR2 SNEGSKA (reference sequence). CDR3 length equals 15 residues. CDR3 sequence: CSARPSGINTDTQYF. The CDR3 coding sequence is TGCAGTGCTAGACCTAGCGGGATTAACACAGATACGCAGTATTTT.

This clonotype was observed many times. The V call is TRBV28, the J call TRBJ1-2, with TRBD1 matching 11 bases. V shed 4 bases and J 8 bases; nucleotides not matched to a gene: 3. CDR1 MDHEN and CDR2 SYDVKM come from the germline V gene. The CDR3 is 13 residues long. CDR3 DNA sequence: TGTGCCAGCAGTTCGGACAGGGGGCTAGGCTACACCTTC. Protein product: CASSSDRGLGYTF.

This clonotype was seen repeatedly, ten times or more. The chain uses TRBV11-3 and TRBJ2-1; maybe TRBD1 (8 bases). The CDR3 runs to 16 residues. Germline V gene lookup returns CDR1 SGHNT and CDR2 YENEEA. Trimming shortened V by 3 bases and J by 3 bases, and 15 bases separated the two germline ends. The CDR3 protein is CASSFGGTGRYNEQFF. In DNA, the CDR3 is TGTGCCAGCAGCTTCGGGGGGACAGGACGCTACAATGAGCAGTTCTTC.

This clonotype was seen repeatedly, ten times or more. The chain links TRBV29-1 to TRBJ2-5; D perhaps matches TRBD2 (6 bases). V shed 5 bases and J shed 3 bases, with 10 bases lying between them. Per the germline V gene, CDR1 is SQVTM and CDR2 is ANQGSEA. This CDR3 is built from 12 residues. Written as DNA, the CDR3 is TGCAGCGTTTCTTCGGGGGAAGAGACCCAGTACTTC. It is translated as CSVSSGEETQYF.

There are many counts of this clonotype. This rearrangement joins TRBV5-1 to TRBJ2-3, with D possibly matching TRBD2 (6 bases). The CDR3 is 14 amino acids. Deletions cut 4 bases from V and 4 bases from J, with 13 bases between. Germline V gene lookup returns CDR1 SGHRS and CDR2 YFSETQ. The CDR3 here is CASSAIGGSDTQYF. In DNA, the CDR3 is TGCGCCAGCAGCGCGATAGGAGGGTCAGATACGCAGTATTTT.

The chain links TRBV5-1 to TRBJ2-1; TRBD2 matches at 15 bases. CDR1 SGHRS and CDR2 YFSETQ come from the germline V gene. The CDR3 sequence is 18 residues long. The ends lost 4 bases at V and 0 bases at J; junction bases unmatched: 5. The CDR3 DNA sequence: TGCGCCAGCAGCACGGGACTAGCGGGAGGACGCTCCTACAATGAGCAGTTCTTC. It specifies CASSTGLAGGRSYNEQFF.

This clonotype was counted ten times or more. V and J are TRBV5-1 and TRBJ2-2, with D tentatively TRBD1 (8 bases). The CDR3 length is 16 residues. With 6 bases removed from V and 1 base from J, the gap between germline ends came to 16 bases. The germline V gene has CDR1 SGHRS and CDR2 YFSETQ. CDR3 loop: CASNRGGQMNTGELFF. The CDR3 DNA is TGCGCCAGCAACAGGGGGGGACAGATGAACACCGGGGAGCTGTTTTTT.

V usage is TRBV6-1 and J usage is TRBJ2-3; TRBD1 matches 9 bases. Germline CDR1 MNHNS, CDR2 SASEGT. This CDR3 contains 15 residues. Unmatched junction bases numbered 8, after V lost 6 bases and J lost 4 bases. CDR3 loop: CASRGGQGGADTQYF. DNA of the CDR3: TGTGCCAGCAGAGGGGGACAGGGAGGGGCAGATACGCAGTATTTT.

This clonotype has a count of ten or more. DNA for the CDR3: TGCGCCAGCAGCCAACCGGGACAGAAAAAAGGCTACACCTTC. This sequence encodes CASSQPGQKKGYTF. This chain links TRBV4-1 with TRBJ1-2; TRBD1 agrees at 7 bases. Germline CDR1 is MGHRA and CDR2 is YSYEKL. V trimming: 2 bases; J trimming: 8 bases; junction bases outside the gene matches: 8. The CDR3 totals 14 residues.

This clonotype was picked up many times. The chain recombines TRBV28 with TRBJ2-1; D may be TRBD2 (5 bases). There are 12 residues in the CDR3. Germline CDR1 reads MDHEN; CDR2 reads SYDVKM. Trimming cost V 6 bases and J 6 bases, with 9 bases left between them. CDR3 amino acids: CASSPAGNEQFF. In DNA, the CDR3 is TGTGCCAGCAGCCCGGCGGGCAATGAGCAGTTCTTC.

The J gene is TRBJ1-1, the V gene TRBV7-2; D is ambiguous. Germline-derived CDR1 and CDR2 are SGHTA and FQGNSA. V shed 5 bases and J shed 3 bases, with 22 bases lying between them. The CDR3 runs to 17 residues. The CDR3 is CASSPGPGRTGDTEAFF. In DNA, the CDR3 is TGTGCCAGCAGCCCGGGCCCGGGGAGGACCGGGGACACTGAAGCTTTCTTT.

This clonotype appeared many times. CDR3 sequence reads: CAISGTGTGVGEQFF. The CDR3 DNA reads TGTGCCATCAGTGGTACCGGGACAGGGGTGGGTGAGCAGTTCTTC. The V call is TRBV10-3, the J call TRBJ2-1, with 10 bases fitting TRBD1. V shed 4 bases, J shed 9 bases, and the junction held 9 bases outside the gene matches. The germline gives CDR1 ENHRY, CDR2 SYGVKD. This CDR3 spans 15 amino acids.

This clonotype was counted at least ten times. The chain has TRBV20-1 and TRBJ2-3; D unresolved. V lost 0 bases, J lost 4 bases, and 17 bases lay in between. CDR1 and CDR2 from the germline V gene are DFQATT and SNEGSKA (reference sequence). The CDR3 length is 16 residues. The CDR3 region has the DNA TGCAGTGCTAGAGATCGCTCCTTAACCACCCCAGATACGCAGTATTTT. It encodes CSARDRSLTTPDTQYF.

The chain carries TRBV12-3 or TRBV12-4 and TRBJ2-7, with D tentatively TRBD2 (5 bases). The V and J ends lost 3 bases and 3 bases respectively, with 9 bases between them. The CDR3 loop spans 13 amino acids. The CDR3 sequence is CASSLGRGYEQYF. The CDR3 region has the DNA TGTGCCAGCAGTTTGGGTCGGGGCTACGAGCAGTACTTC.

This clonotype was picked up many times. The chain recombines TRBV11-1 with TRBJ2-1; D gene ambiguous. This CDR3 has 14 residues. CDR1 SGHAT and CDR2 FQDESV come from the germline V gene (reference sequence). The V end lost 6 bases, the J end lost 9 bases, and 18 bases lay between the germline ends. CDR3 amino acids: CASSRSRLGGEQFF. As DNA, the CDR3 is TGTGCCAGCAGTCGGTCACGTCTGGGCGGTGAGCAGTTCTTC.

This clonotype occurred many times. The rearrangement links TRBV20-1 to TRBJ2-5; no reliable D call. The length of the CDR3 is 13 residues. From germline, CDR1 is DFQATT and CDR2 SNEGSKA (reference sequence). V gave up 1 base and J gave up 0 bases, with 6 bases separating them. The CDR3 reads CSARGLDQETQYF. DNA of the CDR3: TGCAGTGCTAGAGGGTTGGACCAAGAGACCCAGTACTTC.